Listed here are 27 T cell receptor beta chains from one sample, sequenced in a study of T-cell reconstitution after alpha-beta-depleted transplantation in children. Construction of the TCRbeta library involved unique molecular identifiers. From the PCR reads, TCRdb called clonotypes with MiXCR, one entry per CDR3 protein. Found here are approximately 270,000 distinct CDR3 sequences, approximately 24% of them singletons; the top ten hold about 4.8%. The sample consisted of PBMCs, mostly from graft donor cells, taken 360 days after TCRalphabeta/CD19-depleted stem cell transplant. Receptors originate from a female patient aged 2-9 years who had a stem cell transplant for congenital amegakaryocytic thrombocytopenia, so the T cells may come from the graft donor.

This clonotype was counted only a few times. The chain carries TRBV4-1 and TRBJ2-7; TRBD2 agrees at 9 bases. This CDR3 contains 13 residues. The J segment lost 6 bases and the V segment lost 3 bases, leaving 3 bases of the junction unmatched. Germline lookup yields CDR1 MGHRA and CDR2 YSYEKL. The chain's CDR3 is CASSHPLAGEQYF. The CDR3 DNA reads as TGCGCCAGCAGCCACCCACTAGCGGGCGAGCAGTACTTC.

CDR3 coding DNA: TGTGCCAGCAGTTCTCGGGGGACCCAGTACTTC. This encodes CASSSRGTQYF. The rearrangement uses TRBV6-5 and TRBJ2-5; perhaps TRBD2 as D (5 bases). The CDR3 loop spans 11 amino acids. The germline V and J ends were trimmed by 4 bases and 7 bases, with 7 bases remaining between them. Per germline, CDR1 MNHEY and CDR2 SVGAGI.

The chain combines TRBV4-2 with TRBJ1-6; D might be TRBD1 (6 bases). This CDR3 is built from 15 residues. The germline V gene encodes CDR1 LGHNA and CDR2 YNFKEQ. The germline V and J ends were trimmed by 1 base and 10 bases, with 14 bases remaining between them. The CDR3 DNA follows: TGTGCCAGCAGCCAAGTAGGGACATTATCATCACCCCTCCACTTT. It is translated as CASSQVGTLSSPLHF.

Points on this clonotype: A much larger clone lies one base from this, so it may be a read error. This likely comes from a read error, as the CDR3 has no conserved phenylalanine or tryptophan at its end. The chain links TRBV4-2 to TRBJ2-3, with 9 bases identical to TRBD1. The CDR3 spans 15 residues. V was clipped by 4 bases and J by 3 bases; unmatched bases: 5. Germline-derived CDR1 and CDR2 are LGHNA and YNFKEQ. The CDR3 region is CASSPRTGATDTQYI. Here the CDR3 DNA reads TGTGCCAGCAGCCCAAGGACAGGGGCAACAGATACGCAGTATATT.

The CDR3 loop is CASSDTDRDTQYF. As DNA, the CDR3 is TGTGCCAGCAGTGACACTGATAGGGATACGCAGTATTTT. This sequence joins TRBV28 and TRBJ2-3, with no clear D. The ends were cut back, 5 bases at V and 6 bases at J, with 12 bases in the middle. This CDR3 contains 13 residues. Germline CDR1 and CDR2: MDHEN and SYDVKM. Full variable domain (outside the CDR3, taken from reference TRBV28 and TRBJ2-3): DVKVTQSSRYLVKRTGEKVFLECVQDMDHENMFWYRQDPGLGLRLIYFSYDVKMKEKGDIPEGYSVSREKKERFSLILESASTNQTSMYLCASSDTDRDTQYFGPGTRLTVL.

This clonotype has a count of ten or more. This chain uses TRBV12-3 or TRBV12-4 with TRBJ1-5, with D tentatively TRBD1 (5 bases). The germline V and J ends were trimmed by 9 bases and 4 bases, with 13 bases remaining between them. The CDR3 totals 13 residues. The CDR3 protein is CASTGVWNQPQHF. In nucleotides, the CDR3 is TGTGCCAGTACAGGTGTCTGGAATCAGCCCCAGCATTTT.

This clonotype was seen repeatedly, ten times or more. The V call is TRBV25-1, the J call TRBJ2-3, with D tentatively TRBD1 (6 bases). CDR3 length equals 14 residues. The V gene's germline CDR1 is MGHDK and CDR2 SYGVNS. V was trimmed by 8 bases and J by 3 bases, leaving 15 bases between them. The CDR3 DNA is TGTGCCAGCGGTGGAAGACAGGCAACAGATACGCAGTATTTT. Translating it yields CASGGRQATDTQYF.

The chain carries TRBV29-1 and TRBJ1-4; D may be TRBD1 (6 bases). V was clipped by 2 bases and J by 7 bases, with 14 bases between them. Germline V gene lookup returns CDR1 SQVTM and CDR2 ANQGSEA. The CDR3 is 14 amino acids. CDR3 loop: CSVELHRVPEKLFF. CDR3 in DNA: TGCAGCGTTGAACTTCACAGGGTCCCTGAAAAACTGTTTTTT.

The rearrangement uses TRBV5-1 and TRBJ2-3; no reliable D call. V was cut by 4 bases and J by 2 bases, with 14 bases left in between. The CDR3 loop spans 15 amino acids. Germline V CDR1 and CDR2: SGHRS, YFSETQ. The CDR3 sequence is CASSGDPRPTDTQYF. The CDR3 DNA reads as TGCGCCAGCAGCGGCGACCCCCGTCCCACAGATACGCAGTATTTT.

V and J are TRBV6-2 or TRBV6-3 and TRBJ2-1; 7 nucleotides line up with TRBD2. V lost 1 base, J lost 1 base, and 10 bases stayed unmatched. There are 18 residues in the CDR3. From germline, CDR1 is MNHEY and CDR2 SVGEGT. CDR3 DNA: TGTGCCAGCAGTTACTGGTCCCTAGCGGAGGTATCCTACAATGAGCAGTTCTTC. It is translated as CASSYWSLAEVSYNEQFF.

V and J are TRBV5-1 and TRBJ1-2; no clear D. The CDR3 extends over 14 amino acids. V was shortened by 0 bases and J by 2 bases, with 8 bases between the two germline ends. The germline V gene has CDR1 SGHRS and CDR2 YFSETQ. In DNA, the CDR3 is TGCGCCAGCAGCTTGGCGCCAGCGAACTATGGCTACACCTTC. Translated, it gives CASSLAPANYGYTF.

This clonotype was detected only a few times. An end of the junction differs from the germline gene, which may be a read error. The chain couples TRBV20-1 to TRBJ2-2; weak D call: TRBD2 (5 bases). Germline V gives CDR1 DFQATT, CDR2 SNEGSKA (reference sequence). There are 13 residues in the CDR3. The CDR3 region has the DNA TGCAGTGCTAGTGCCCGAGGCCCCGGGGAACTGTTTTTT. This sequence encodes CSASARGPGELFF.

This clonotype was recorded at least ten times. V gene TRBV12-3 or TRBV12-4 combines with J gene TRBJ2-3; D is ambiguous. The V end was cut by 1 base, the J end by 4 bases, with 6 bases between. This CDR3 comprises 13 residues. CDR3 sequence: CASSLGRADTQYF. CDR3 bases: TGTGCCAGCAGTTTAGGACGTGCAGATACGCAGTATTTT.

This rearrangement joins TRBV20-1 to TRBJ1-5; weak D call: TRBD1 (5 bases). Trimming removed 4 bases at V and 1 base at J, with 11 bases between. Germline V gene data show CDR1 as DFQATT and CDR2 as SNEGSKA (reference sequence). The CDR3 extends over 14 amino acids. The CDR3 here is CSAKVGDSNQPQHF. The CDR3 DNA sequence: TGCAGTGCTAAAGTGGGGGACAGCAATCAGCCCCAGCATTTT.

The chain is built from TRBV7-2 and TRBJ1-2; 8 nucleotides line up with TRBD1. The CDR3 spans 14 residues. V gave up 6 bases and J gave up 7 bases; unmatched junction bases: 10. CDR1 is SGHTA, CDR2 FQGNSA, per germline. This chain's CDR3 is CASRPGGAESGYTF. In DNA form, the CDR3 reads TGTGCCAGCAGACCAGGGGGCGCGGAGTCTGGCTACACCTTC.

The J gene is TRBJ2-3, the V gene TRBV11-2, with D maybe TRBD2 (6 bases). V lost 2 bases and J lost 2, with 11 bases in between. In germline, CDR1 is SGHAT, CDR2 FQNNGV. This CDR3 contains 15 residues. The CDR3 here is CASSLLASDTDTQYF. The CDR3 nucleotides read TGTGCCAGCAGCTTATTGGCTAGCGACACAGATACGCAGTATTTT.

In its sample, this clonotype was seen a few times. V usage is TRBV7-9 and J usage is TRBJ2-1; 7 bases match TRBD2. Germline trimming cut 3 bases from V and 8 bases from J; bases unmatched to any gene: 7. Per the germline V gene, CDR1 is SEHNR and CDR2 is FQNEAQ (reference sequence). The CDR3 runs to 14 residues. CDR3 nucleotide sequence: TGTGCCAGCAGCTTTAGCGGGCCGAGCGATGAGCAGTTCTTC. As protein: CASSFSGPSDEQFF.

The sample holds many counts of this clonotype. V and J are TRBV5-1 and TRBJ1-1; TRBD1 is a possible D gene (5 bases). The CDR3 loop spans 11 amino acids. CDR1 and CDR2 (germline): SGHRS, YFSETQ. V was shortened by 6 bases and J by 6 bases, with 9 bases between the two germline ends. CDR3 region: CASTRGAEAFF. The CDR3 nucleotides are TGCGCCAGCACCCGAGGGGCTGAAGCTTTCTTT.

This clonotype was detected ten times or more. V gene TRBV5-5 combines with J gene TRBJ2-7; the D is unclear. Germline V lookup: CDR1 SGHKS, CDR2 YYEKEE (reference sequence). The CDR3 loop spans 14 amino acids. Deletions cut 0 bases from V and 0 bases from J, with 7 bases between. CDR3 sequence (DNA): TGTGCCAGCAGCTTGGTGCAGAGCTCCTACGAGCAGTACTTC. This encodes CASSLVQSSYEQYF.

This clonotype has a handful of counts. The chain combines TRBV20-1 with TRBJ2-3; a possible D gene is TRBD1 (5 bases). V lost 3 bases, J lost 5 bases, and 12 bases lay in between. The CDR3 is 13 amino acids. Germline V gene sequence: CDR1 DFQATT, CDR2 SNEGSKA (reference sequence). CDR3 sequence: CSARRPTGDTQYF. The DNA for the CDR3 is TGCAGTGCTAGGCGTCCCACAGGAGATACGCAGTATTTT.

For the CDR3, the DNA is TGTGCCAGCAAACCTAGCGGCAACACCGGGGAGCTGTTTTTT. The encoded protein is CASKPSGNTGELFF. The genes are TRBV12-3 or TRBV12-4 and TRBJ2-2, with 7 bases matching TRBD2. The CDR3 is 14 amino acids. V lost 7 bases, J lost 2 bases, and 4 bases stayed unmatched.

This chain's CDR3 is CASSEVRNTEAFF. CDR3 in DNA: TGTGCCAGCAGTGAAGTCCGAAACACTGAAGCTTTCTTT. The chain couples TRBV6-1 to TRBJ1-1; no clear D. The CDR3 consists of 13 residues. Germline CDR1 is MNHNS and CDR2 is SASEGT. Trimming took off 1 base at V and 2 bases at J, with 5 bases between the two ends.

This clonotype was detected ten times or more. The chain employs TRBV24-1 and TRBJ2-3; D tentatively fits TRBD1 or TRBD2 (5 bases each). CDR3 length: 17 residues. Trimming removed 0 bases from V and 4 bases from J, with 16 bases in between. Germline CDR1 is KGHDR and CDR2 is SFDVKD. CDR3 nucleotides: TGTGCCACCAGTGATTTGCTGGGGACCTCGGACCCAGATACGCAGTATTTT. It specifies CATSDLLGTSDPDTQYF.

The chain joins TRBV18 to TRBJ2-2, with D perhaps given as TRBD1 or TRBD2 (5 bases each). Germline V gives CDR1 KGHSH, CDR2 LQKENI. V was cut by 2 bases and J by 8 bases, with 12 bases left in between. This CDR3 has 14 amino acids. The DNA of the CDR3 is TGTGCCAGCTCACCAAATCGAGGGGCTGGGGAGCTGTTTTTT. This codes for CASSPNRGAGELFF.

The chain links TRBV7-6 to TRBJ2-7; 7 bases map to TRBD2. The V gene's germline CDR1 is SGHVS and CDR2 FNYEAQ. This CDR3 region has 17 residues. V shed 2 bases and J 0 bases; nucleotides not matched to a gene: 10. CDR3 nucleotides: TGTGCCAGCAGCTTATATCCGAAGGGACTACCCTCCTACGAGCAGTACTTC. It codes for CASSLYPKGLPSYEQYF.

The chain links TRBV4-3 to TRBJ2-1; 7 positions agree with TRBD1. Germline values: CDR1 LGHNA, CDR2 YSLEER. The CDR3 length is 15 residues. With 0 bases clipped from V and 6 bases from J, the junction kept 5 bases outside the gene matches. The CDR3 DNA reads as TGCGCCAGCAGCCAAGATAGGGCAGGGGGCAATGAGCAGTTCTTC. It codes for CASSQDRAGGNEQFF.

V and J are TRBV5-1 and TRBJ2-2; possibly TRBD1 or TRBD2 for D (5 bases each). V was pared by 7 bases and J by 0 bases, with 19 bases between. The CDR3 spans 17 residues. Germline CDR1 SGHRS, CDR2 YFSETQ. The CDR3 coding sequence is TGCGCCAGCCGGGCGAGGAAAGGGACGTCGAACACCGGGGAGCTGTTTTTT. This codes for CASRARKGTSNTGELFF.